The clone carrying this T cell receptor (beta chain) was counted ten times or more. No antigen is known for it. The data were taken from a study of response to subunit inactivated influenza vaccine. Overall study findings and caveats: Each seasonal flu vaccination may recruit only limited new T cells, authors suggested.

A single record per CDR3 protein comes from TCRdb applying MiXCR to the RT-PCR reads. The table shows 450,000 to 500,000 distinct CDR3 sequences, with approximately 11% occurring only once. Germline V gene data show CDR1 as GTSNPN and CDR2 as SVGIG (reference sequence). V dropped 0 bases and J dropped 4; count of bases not matched to a gene: 0. This CDR3 spans 13 amino acids. The chain carries TRBV30 and TRBJ1-5, with 7 bases matching TRBD1. The sequences come from PBMCs from blood, collected 45 days after vaccination. The receptor was derived from a man over 45 who received an inactivated influenza vaccine. The CDR3 DNA reads as TGTGCCTGGAGTGTACAGGGGAATCAGCCCCAGCATTTT. This translates into CAWSVQGNQPQHF.